This T cell receptor beta chain was sequenced for a study of shared clonotypes between healthy human individuals. CD45RO-negative, CCR7-selected cells formed the naive CD8 fraction, which excluded terminally differentiated effector memory CD45RA+ cells. Donors, healthy HIV-negative adults, lacked recent acute infections or vaccinations. A remark on this clone: Its antigen is not known.

Generated by immunoSEQ multiplex PCR, the TCRdb table keeps only in-frame clones and is missing some. The sample has about 2 million clones, roughly 95% seen once. The CDR3 contains 18 residues. V was clipped by 0 bases and J by 2 bases; unmatched bases: 6. CDR1 is LGHNA and CDR2 is YSLEER in the germline V gene. General study findings and limits: Deeper or shallower sequencing was expected to change how clonotypes are shared among donors. Few donors restricted represented genetic and exposure-history diversity. Among non-shared clonotypes, generation probabilities were lower than among those shared by all four donors.

The sequence was collected from a man younger than 35 in good health. The chain couples TRBV4-3 to TRBJ2-6, with 8 bases that match TRBD1. The sequenced sample consisted of naive CD8+ T cells sorted from blood. The CDR3 protein is CASSQDRVTGAGANVLTF. Written as DNA, the CDR3 is TGCGCCAGCAGCCAAGATCGGGTGACAGGGGCTGGGGCCAACGTCCTGACTTTC.